Listed below are T cell receptor beta chains from one sample, sequenced in a study of blood T cells in healthy people across ages. TCRdb called the 5' RACE reads again in MiXCR, with one record for every CDR3 protein. The sample records approximately 490,000 distinct CDR3 sequences, around 24% being singletons. This sample was also put to use in a study of T cells of mothers and their children.

The sequenced sample consisted of blood. These receptors all come from a boy between 10 and 17 years old in good health. Both conserved end residues are part of each CDR3. Fields, in order: CDR3 protein, CDR3 DNA, V gene, clone size, J gene, D gene. A D gene is named only where the DNA matches it firmly. Only part of the rows carry a size: once, few, many, or a class if the clone is expanded.

CDR3 protein: CASSQLRGPGNSPLHF; CDR3 DNA: TGCGCCAGCAGCCAACTGAGGGGGCCTGGTAATTCACCCCTCCACTTT; V gene: TRBV4-3; clone size: -; J gene: TRBJ1-6; D gene: TRBD1
CDR3 protein: CASSLRAGAYQETQYF; CDR3 DNA: TGTGCCAGCAGCTTGCGAGCGGGAGCGTACCAAGAGACCCAGTACTTC; V gene: TRBV5-4; clone size: -; J gene: TRBJ2-5; D gene: TRBD2
CDR3 protein: CASSSSPGQGAWYGYTF; CDR3 DNA: TGCGCCAGCAGCTCGTCGCCGGGGCAGGGGGCTTGGTATGGCTACACCTTC; V gene: TRBV5-1; clone size: -; J gene: TRBJ1-2; D gene: TRBD1
CDR3 protein: CASSSRDRGTMNTEAFF; CDR3 DNA: TGTGCCAGCAGCTCGCGGGACAGGGGGACTATGAACACTGAAGCTTTCTTT; V gene: TRBV5-6; clone size: -; J gene: TRBJ1-1; D gene: TRBD1
CDR3 protein: CASSLASRQGLGYTF; CDR3 DNA: TGTGCCAGCAGCTTAGCGTCGAGACAGGGGCTTGGCTACACCTTC; V gene: TRBV7-9; clone size: -; J gene: TRBJ1-2; D gene: TRBD1
CDR3 protein: CSAMDRGTYGYTF; CDR3 DNA: TGCAGTGCCATGGACAGGGGGACCTATGGCTACACCTTC; V gene: TRBV20-1; clone size: -; J gene: TRBJ1-2; D gene: TRBD1
CDR3 protein: CASSSVSGDHDTQYF; CDR3 DNA: TGTGCCAGCAGCTCTGTGAGCGGGGATCACGATACGCAGTATTTT; V gene: TRBV5-5; clone size: -; J gene: TRBJ2-3; D gene: TRBD2
CDR3 protein: CASSWRVAKNIQYF; CDR3 DNA: TGTGCCAGCAGTTGGCGCGTAGCCAAAAACATTCAGTACTTC; V gene: TRBV28; clone size: -; J gene: TRBJ2-4; D gene: -
CDR3 protein: CASSLAGTGGVYGYTF; CDR3 DNA: TGTGCCAGCAGCTTGGCCGGGACAGGGGGCGTCTATGGCTACACCTTC; V gene: TRBV5-8; clone size: few; J gene: TRBJ1-2; D gene: TRBD1
CDR3 protein: CSARGSGAIARHF; CDR3 DNA: TGCAGTGCTAGAGGCAGCGGGGCTATAGCCCGGCATTTT; V gene: TRBV20-1; clone size: -; J gene: TRBJ1-5; D gene: -
CDR3 protein: CASSLVGANTEAFF; CDR3 DNA: TGTGCCAGCAGTTTAGTGGGGGCTAACACTGAAGCTTTCTTT; V gene: TRBV28; clone size: -; J gene: TRBJ1-1; D gene: -